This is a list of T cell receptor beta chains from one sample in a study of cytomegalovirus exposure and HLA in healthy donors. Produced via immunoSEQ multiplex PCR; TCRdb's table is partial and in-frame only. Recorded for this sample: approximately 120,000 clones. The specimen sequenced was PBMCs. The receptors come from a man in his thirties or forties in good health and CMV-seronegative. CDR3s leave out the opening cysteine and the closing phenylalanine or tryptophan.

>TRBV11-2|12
ASSLGSSRGEQF
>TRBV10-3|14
AISDRERETSYEQY
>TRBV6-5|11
ASSLSGGYGYT
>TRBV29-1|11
SVVGRGNTEAF
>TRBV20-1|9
SAREVDGYT
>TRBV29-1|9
SADTGAGYT
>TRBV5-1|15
ASSLARTSAYQETQY
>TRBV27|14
ASSLSPRGRAYGYT
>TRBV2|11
ASSTDRNQPQH
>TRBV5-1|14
ASSSNPRQGQETQY
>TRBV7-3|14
ASSPGLAGVTGELF
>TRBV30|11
AWSVQGANIQY
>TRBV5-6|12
ASSVGAPSYEQY
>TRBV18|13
ASSRNRDRVNEQY